The clone carrying this TCR beta chain was recorded once. This record comes from a study of blood T cell repertoires in COVID-19. Study summary: Samples came from the United States, Italy and Spain, spanning acute and convalescent COVID-19.

The germline V gene encodes CDR1 MDHEN and CDR2 SYDVKM. The CDR3 runs to 16 residues. V gave up 6 bases and J gave up 7 bases; unmatched junction bases: 13. Study processing details: Researchers report that nucleated cell counts were estimated from reference gene primer amplification. The method was immunoSEQ multiplex PCR; TCRdb's version includes in-frame clones alone and lacks a portion of them. V and J calls plus clone size are reproduced from that table; the DNA served to infer D and trimming. Here the sample spans roughly 97,000 clones, 90% to 95% being singletons. The sample comprised peripheral blood. The V gene is TRBV28, the J gene TRBJ2-7; 12 nucleotides line up with TRBD2. The sequence was collected from a human donor in a cohort sampled during active COVID-19. CDR3 bases: TGTGCCAGCAGCCTACCCTTAGGACTAGCGGGATTTGAGCAGTACTTC. Amino acids: CASSLPLGLAGFEQYF.